These 32 T cell receptor beta chains were sequenced from one sample in a study of T-cell reconstitution after alpha-beta-depleted transplantation in children. Unique molecular identifiers were incorporated when the TCRbeta library was constructed. From the PCR reads, TCRdb called clonotypes with MiXCR, one entry per CDR3 protein. The sample holds around 450,000 distinct CDR3 sequences; 16% are singletons and the top ten take around 28%. Sequenced material: PBMCs, mostly from graft donor cells, taken 360 days after TCRalphabeta/CD19-depleted stem cell transplant. Every receptor here comes from a boy less than two years old who had a stem cell transplant for Wiskott-Aldrich syndrome, so the T cells may come from the graft donor.

At least ten counts were recorded for this clonotype. In DNA form, the CDR3 reads TGTGCCAGCAGCTTAAATCTGGCGGGAGGAGGTGGCACCGGGGAGCTGTTTTTT. This translates into CASSLNLAGGGGTGELFF. The chain carries TRBV7-9 and TRBJ2-2; 8 bases align to TRBD2. CDR1 is SEHNR, CDR2 FQNEAQ, per germline (reference sequence). The V gene end was trimmed by 2 bases and the J gene end by 4 bases; junction bases not matched to a gene: 12. This CDR3 is 18 amino acids long. The variable domain in full, with the rest retrieved from reference TRBV7-9 and TRBJ2-2, is DTGVSQNPRHKITKRGQNVTFRCDPISEHNRLYWYRQTLGQGPEFLTYFQNEAQLEKSRLLSDRFSAERPKGSFSTLEIQRTEQGDSAMYLCASSLNLAGGGGTGELFFGEGSRLTVL.

The genes are TRBV5-4 and TRBJ1-1; D remains ambiguous. Trimming shortened V by 1 base and J by 2 bases, and 12 bases separated the two germline ends. This CDR3 spans 15 amino acids. In germline, CDR1 is SGHNT, CDR2 YYREEE (reference sequence). The CDR3 spells CASSLQLGDNTEAFF. The CDR3 nucleotides are TGTGCCAGCAGCTTGCAGCTCGGGGATAACACTGAAGCTTTCTTT.

The chain has TRBV5-1 and TRBJ2-3; 8 nucleotides agree with TRBD2. This CDR3 contains 17 residues. Germline V gene lookup returns CDR1 SGHRS and CDR2 YFSETQ. Unmatched junction bases numbered 8, after V lost 0 bases and J lost 2 bases. This CDR3 reads CASSLGPISGDTDTQYF. The CDR3, as DNA: TGCGCCAGCAGCTTGGGCCCAATTAGCGGGGACACAGATACGCAGTATTTT.

This clonotype was seen a few times. The chain joins TRBV11-2 to TRBJ1-4; D is unresolved. CDR3 length: 16 amino acids. Per the germline V gene, CDR1 is SGHAT and CDR2 is FQNNGV. Trimming shortened V by 4 bases and J by 11 bases, and 23 bases separated the two germline ends. The CDR3 nucleotides read TGTGCCAGCAGCTCCCGCCGGCGAGGTCCTCAAACGAAACTGTTTTTT. It codes for CASSSRRRGPQTKLFF.

There are a few counts of this clonotype. V usage is TRBV6-1 and J usage is TRBJ2-1; TRBD1 aligns across 8 bases. Trimming took 6 bases from V and 6 from J; bases not matched to a gene: 13. Germline CDR1 is MNHNS and CDR2 is SASEGT. This CDR3 has 16 residues. The CDR3 is CASSRTARTGINEQFF. The CDR3 DNA sequence: TGTGCCAGCAGCCGCACCGCCCGGACAGGGATCAATGAGCAGTTCTTC.

The chain joins TRBV29-1 to TRBJ2-3; a weak D match, TRBD2 (5 bases). In germline, CDR1 is SQVTM, CDR2 ANQGSEA. V was shortened by 2 bases and J by 3 bases, with 12 bases between the two germline ends. The CDR3 covers 14 residues. CDR3 loop: CSVETSGWTDTQYF. DNA of the CDR3: TGCAGCGTTGAAACTAGTGGTTGGACAGATACGCAGTATTTT.

This clonotype has a handful of counts. The chain has TRBV29-1 and TRBJ1-5, with D perhaps TRBD1 (5 bases). The germline CDR1 and CDR2 sequences are SQVTM and ANQGSEA. With 6 bases removed from V and 4 bases from J, the gap between germline ends came to 7 bases. This CDR3 contains 11 residues. The CDR3 DNA follows: TGCAGCGTCCAGGGTAATCAGCCCCAGCATTTT. Its translation is CSVQGNQPQHF. The full variable domain, its missing parts supplied by reference TRBV29-1 and TRBJ1-5, is SAVISQKPSRDICQRGTSLTIQCQVDSQVTMMFWYRQQPGQSLTLIATANQGSEATYESGFVIDKFPISRPNLTFSTLTVSNMSPEDSSIYLCSVQGNQPQHFGDGTRLSIL.

This clonotype was seen only a few times. The chain employs TRBV20-1 and TRBJ1-5, with 9 bases identical to TRBD1. Per germline, CDR1 DFQATT and CDR2 SNEGSKA (reference sequence). The CDR3 is 13 amino acids. V shed 6 bases, J shed 8 bases, and the junction held 8 bases outside the gene matches. This CDR3 is CSACRTGEEPQHF. The CDR3, as DNA: TGCAGTGCCTGCCGGACAGGGGAGGAGCCCCAGCATTTT.

CDR3 residues: CASSSRMYQETQYF. CDR3 coding DNA: TGCGCCAGCAGCTCTCGAATGTACCAAGAGACCCAGTACTTC. V gene TRBV5-1 combines with J gene TRBJ2-5; D not resolved. Germline V gene data show CDR1 as SGHRS and CDR2 as YFSETQ. V was shortened by 3 bases and J by 0 bases, with 9 bases between the two germline ends. This CDR3 has 14 residues.

V and J are TRBV7-9 and TRBJ2-1; 9 positions match TRBD2. The CDR3 is 16 residues long. Germline V gene data show CDR1 as SEHNR and CDR2 as FQNEAQ (reference sequence). Trimming cost V 1 base and J 5 bases; bases outside gene matches: 6. The CDR3 nucleotides are TGTGCCAGCAGCTTAGGCGGGAGGGCTCGGGACAATGAGCAGTTCTTC. Translation: CASSLGGRARDNEQFF.

The chain recombines TRBV6-1 with TRBJ2-5; the D gene is possibly TRBD1 (5 bases). Germline CDR1 is MNHNS and CDR2 is SASEGT. There are 13 residues in the CDR3. V lost 5 bases and J 4 bases, leaving 11 bases between the germline ends. The CDR3 nucleotides read TGTGCCAGCAGTAGGGGCCCCACAGAGACCCAGTACTTC. It encodes CASSRGPTETQYF.

The J gene is TRBJ2-7, the V gene TRBV29-1; the D is unclear. Germline CDR1 and CDR2: SQVTM and ANQGSEA. The length of the CDR3 is 16 residues. V lost 5 bases and J lost 0, with 20 bases in between. Written as DNA, the CDR3 is TGCAGCGTTAGTATCGGACGGACGATCCCCTCCTACGAGCAGTACTTC. This sequence encodes CSVSIGRTIPSYEQYF.

In DNA form, the CDR3 reads TGCGCCAGCAGCCAAGTAGCGAGGGGTAATCAGCCCCAGCATTTT. This gives the protein CASSQVARGNQPQHF. The chain links TRBV4-1 to TRBJ1-5, with D perhaps matching TRBD1 (5 bases). The V and J ends lost 1 base and 4 bases respectively, with 11 bases between them. The CDR3 has 15 residues. CDR1 and CDR2 (germline): MGHRA, YSYEKL.

This chain uses TRBV29-1 with TRBJ2-1; 9 bases align to TRBD2. The CDR3 is 14 residues long. V lost 8 bases to trimming and J lost 14 bases; unmatched junction nucleotides: 19. CDR1 and CDR2 (germline): SQVTM, ANQGSEA. This CDR3 is CSTTPFAASGIEFF. In nucleotides, the CDR3 is TGCAGCACGACCCCCTTCGCCGCTAGCGGGATTGAGTTCTTC.

This clonotype appeared a few times. In DNA form, the CDR3 reads TGCAGTGCTAGAGATTCAGGCAGGACTAGCAATGAGCAGTTCTTC. It is translated as CSARDSGRTSNEQFF. The J gene is TRBJ2-1, the V gene TRBV20-1, with 7 bases lining up with TRBD2. J was trimmed by 6 bases and V by 0 bases; bases with no gene match: 8. This CDR3 spans 15 amino acids. Per the germline V gene, CDR1 is DFQATT and CDR2 is SNEGSKA (reference sequence).

In its sample, this clonotype was seen a few times. The chain couples TRBV27 to TRBJ2-4, with TRBD1 identical over 8 bases. The V gene's germline CDR1 is MNHEY and CDR2 SMNVEV (reference sequence). Germline trimming cut 2 bases from V and 8 bases from J; bases unmatched to any gene: 8. CDR3 length equals 15 residues. This CDR3 reads CASSLGPPGGYIQYF. CDR3 nucleotides: TGTGCCAGCAGTTTAGGGCCGCCAGGGGGCTACATTCAGTACTTC.

This sequence joins TRBV2 and TRBJ2-2, with TRBD1 matching over 9 bases. J was trimmed by 6 bases and V by 9 bases; bases with no gene match: 5. Looked up from germline, CDR1 is SNHLY and CDR2 is FYNNEI. The CDR3 is made up of 13 amino acids. CDR3 bases: TGTGCCAGAAGGGACAGGGAGTCCGGGGAGCTGTTTTTT. This gives the protein CARRDRESGELFF.

This chain uses TRBV4-3 with TRBJ2-4; the D is unclear. In germline, CDR1 is LGHNA, CDR2 YSLEER. The V end lost 0 bases, the J end lost 6 bases, and 6 bases lay between the germline ends. This CDR3 has 13 residues. The DNA of the CDR3 is TGCGCCAGCAGCCAAGATCTGGCAAACATTCAGTACTTC. Its protein product is CASSQDLANIQYF.

This chain uses TRBV12-3 or TRBV12-4 with TRBJ1-4; no clear D. V was clipped by 2 bases and J by 8 bases, with 3 bases between them. The CDR3 runs 11 residues. As DNA, the CDR3 is TGTGCCAGCAGTTTAATGGAAAAACTGTTTTTT. This translates into CASSLMEKLFF.

The CDR3 loop is CASSPPPGRAGELFF. The CDR3 coding sequence is TGTGCCAGCAGCCCCCCCCCCGGGCGAGCCGGGGAGCTGTTTTTT. J is TRBJ2-2 and V is TRBV7-2; the D is unclear. The CDR3 loop spans 15 amino acids. V was clipped by 5 bases and J by 6 bases, with 16 bases between them. Germline-derived CDR1 and CDR2 are SGHTA and FQGNSA.

Only a few counts were recorded for this clonotype. This rearrangement joins TRBV5-1 to TRBJ2-3; D gene ambiguous. The V gene's germline CDR1 is SGHRS and CDR2 YFSETQ. This CDR3 has 12 residues. V was clipped by 3 bases and J by 5 bases, with 7 bases between them. This chain's CDR3 is CASSSNGDTQYF. The CDR3, as DNA: TGCGCCAGCAGCTCCAACGGAGATACGCAGTATTTT.

The sample holds many counts of this clonotype. This chain connects TRBV6-1 to TRBJ2-5, with a tentative D call TRBD1 (6 bases). The CDR3 runs 12 residues. The germline CDR1 and CDR2 sequences are MNHNS and SASEGT. Trimming left V 6 bases short and J 4 bases short, with 9 bases between. CDR3 protein: CASSIGGETQYF. The DNA for the CDR3 is TGTGCCAGCAGCATAGGGGGAGAGACCCAGTACTTC.

The V and J genes are TRBV18 and TRBJ2-3; tentatively, D is TRBD2 (6 bases). CDR3 size: 19 residues. Germline CDR1 is KGHSH and CDR2 is LQKENI. V lost 3 bases, J lost 1 base, and 23 bases lay in between. CDR3 coding DNA: TGTGCCAGCTCACCCACTATCTCACAGCGGGCAGCGGGCACAGATACGCAGTATTTT. Translating it yields CASSPTISQRAAGTDTQYF.

This clonotype was found once. The V gene is TRBV5-1, the J gene TRBJ2-7; possible D gene TRBD1, 6 bases. Germline V CDR1 and CDR2: SGHRS, YFSETQ. CDR3 size: 16 residues. Trimming removed 3 bases at V and 3 bases at J, with 19 bases between. The CDR3 is CASSWRIGTSGYEQYF. DNA for the CDR3: TGCGCCAGCAGCTGGCGAATCGGGACATCGGGCTACGAGCAGTACTTC.

This clonotype occurred a few times. J is TRBJ2-5 and V is TRBV5-6; 9 bases align to TRBD1. The CDR3 contains 15 residues. The germline V gene encodes CDR1 SGHDT and CDR2 YYEEEE. The J segment lost 4 bases and the V segment lost 2 bases, leaving 6 bases of the junction unmatched. The CDR3 spells CASSFLDRGRETQYF. The CDR3 nucleotides are TGTGCCAGCAGCTTCCTGGACAGGGGCCGAGAGACCCAGTACTTC.

This clonotype was counted between two and nine times. The chain employs TRBV20-1 and TRBJ2-1; TRBD1 agrees at 10 bases. The CDR3 spans 14 residues. V lost 6 bases, J lost 7 bases, and 9 bases stayed unmatched. Germline CDR1 reads DFQATT; CDR2 reads SNEGSKA (reference sequence). The CDR3, as DNA: TGCAGTGCACGGGACAGGGGATTAGGAAATGAGCAGTTCTTC. This sequence encodes CSARDRGLGNEQFF.

Points on this clonotype: Germline is not matched at one junction end, which may reflect a read error. The chain recombines TRBV6-4 with TRBJ2-3, with a weak D call TRBD1 (5 bases). CDR3 length: 13 amino acids. Germline V gene sequence: CDR1 MRHNA, CDR2 SNTAGT. DNA of the CDR3: TGTGCCAGCAGTGAATTTTGGCAGGGCCCTGTCCTATTT. It yields the protein CASSEFWQGPVLF.

The V call is TRBV20-1, the J call TRBJ2-7; 8 bases map to TRBD1. Trimming cost V 2 bases and J 1 base; bases outside gene matches: 4. The CDR3 spans 14 residues. The V gene's germline CDR1 is DFQATT and CDR2 SNEGSKA (reference sequence). The chain's CDR3 is CSARRTGLSYEQYF. The CDR3 DNA follows: TGCAGTGCTAGACGGACAGGGCTGTCCTACGAGCAGTACTTC.

The genes are TRBV6-4 and TRBJ1-1; weak D call: TRBD1 (6 bases). V was cut by 7 bases and J by 0 bases, with 15 bases left in between. The CDR3 loop spans 15 amino acids. CDR1 and CDR2 (germline): MRHNA, SNTAGT. The CDR3 reads CASTGWKGVNTEAFF. The CDR3 bases are TGTGCCAGCACTGGCTGGAAGGGGGTGAACACTGAAGCTTTCTTT.

The rearrangement uses TRBV15 and TRBJ2-3; 10 bases agree with TRBD1. This CDR3 has 20 amino acids. CDR1 LNHNV and CDR2 YYDKDF come from the germline V gene (reference sequence). Trimming at V came to 6 bases and at J to 1 base, leaving 19 bases not matched to a gene. The DNA of the CDR3 is TGTGCCACCAGAACCCCTCTCCGGGACAGGGGAAGTGGAGGCACAGATACGCAGTATTTT. Residues: CATRTPLRDRGSGGTDTQYF.

This clonotype was observed a few times. V usage is TRBV24-1 and J usage is TRBJ2-4, with 9 bases aligning to TRBD1. Germline V CDR1 and CDR2: KGHDR, SFDVKD. V trimming: 2 bases; J trimming: 1 base; junction bases outside the gene matches: 2. The CDR3 is made up of 16 amino acids. The CDR3 bases are TGTGCCACCAGTGATTCCGGGACAGGGGCCAAAAACATTCAGTACTTC. Protein: CATSDSGTGAKNIQYF.

The rearrangement links TRBV7-9 to TRBJ2-1; TRBD2 matches at 9 bases. This CDR3 has 12 amino acids. Germline V gene lookup returns CDR1 SEHNR and CDR2 FQNEAQ (reference sequence). The J segment lost 16 bases and the V segment lost 6 bases, leaving 10 bases of the junction unmatched. The CDR3, as DNA: TGTGCCAGCAGTAAGGCGGGGGGGCACCAATTCTTC. Amino acids: CASSKAGGHQFF.